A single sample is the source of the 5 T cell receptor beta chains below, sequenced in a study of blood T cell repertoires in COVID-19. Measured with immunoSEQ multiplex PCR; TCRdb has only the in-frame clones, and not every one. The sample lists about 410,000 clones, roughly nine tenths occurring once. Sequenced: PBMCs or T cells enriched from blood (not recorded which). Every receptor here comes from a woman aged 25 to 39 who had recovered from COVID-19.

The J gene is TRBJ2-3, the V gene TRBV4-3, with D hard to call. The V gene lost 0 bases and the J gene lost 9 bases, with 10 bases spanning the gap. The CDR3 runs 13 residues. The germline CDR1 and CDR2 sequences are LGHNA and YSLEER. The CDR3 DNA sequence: TGCGCCAGCAGCCAAGACGCTAGACGGACGCAGTATTTT. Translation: CASSQDARRTQYF.

CDR3 DNA: TGTGCCAGTACGACGGAGACTAACTATGGCTACACCTTC. This sequence encodes CASTTETNYGYTF. The rearrangement joins TRBV19 to TRBJ1-2, with D uncertain. Germline V gene data show CDR1 as LNHDA and CDR2 as SQIVND (reference sequence). Trimming pared 7 bases from V and 0 bases from J, leaving 9 bases between. The CDR3 sequence is 13 residues long.

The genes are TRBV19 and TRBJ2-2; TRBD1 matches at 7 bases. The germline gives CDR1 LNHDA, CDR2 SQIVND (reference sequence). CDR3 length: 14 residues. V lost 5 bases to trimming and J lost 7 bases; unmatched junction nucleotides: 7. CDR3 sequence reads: CASSPRQGSGELFF. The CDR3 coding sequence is TGTGCCAGTAGTCCCCGACAGGGCAGCGGGGAGCTGTTTTTT.

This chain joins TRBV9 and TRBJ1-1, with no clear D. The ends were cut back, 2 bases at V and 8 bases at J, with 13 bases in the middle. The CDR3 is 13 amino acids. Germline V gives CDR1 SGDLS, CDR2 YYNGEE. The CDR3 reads CASSVQKGGEAFF. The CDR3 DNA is TGTGCCAGCAGCGTCCAAAAGGGAGGCGAAGCTTTCTTT.

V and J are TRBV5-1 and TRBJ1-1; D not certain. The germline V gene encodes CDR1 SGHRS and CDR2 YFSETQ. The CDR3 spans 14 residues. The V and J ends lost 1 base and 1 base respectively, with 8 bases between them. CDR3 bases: TGCGCCAGCAGCTTGTCGGTTCCGAACACTGAAGCTTTCTTT. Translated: CASSLSVPNTEAFF.